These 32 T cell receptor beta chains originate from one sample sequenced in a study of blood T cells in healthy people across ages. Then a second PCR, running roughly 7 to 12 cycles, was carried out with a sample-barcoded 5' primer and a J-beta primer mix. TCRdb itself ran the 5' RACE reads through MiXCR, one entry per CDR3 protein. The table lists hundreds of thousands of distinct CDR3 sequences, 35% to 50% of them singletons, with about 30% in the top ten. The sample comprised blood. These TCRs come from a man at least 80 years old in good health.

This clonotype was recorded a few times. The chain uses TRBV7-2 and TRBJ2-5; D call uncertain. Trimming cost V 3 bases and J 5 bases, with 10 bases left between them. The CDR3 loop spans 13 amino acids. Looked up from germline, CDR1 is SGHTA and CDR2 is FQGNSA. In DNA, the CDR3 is TGTGCCAGCAGCTTCCGTGTGGTTGAGACCCAGTACTTC. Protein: CASSFRVVETQYF.

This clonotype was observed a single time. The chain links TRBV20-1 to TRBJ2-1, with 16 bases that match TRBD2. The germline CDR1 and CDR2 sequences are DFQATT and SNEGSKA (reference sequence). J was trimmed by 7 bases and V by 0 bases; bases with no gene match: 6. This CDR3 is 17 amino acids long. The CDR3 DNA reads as TGCAGTGCTAGAGAGGGGCCGGGACTAGCGGGGGGGAATGAGCAGTTCTTC. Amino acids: CSAREGPGLAGGNEQFF.

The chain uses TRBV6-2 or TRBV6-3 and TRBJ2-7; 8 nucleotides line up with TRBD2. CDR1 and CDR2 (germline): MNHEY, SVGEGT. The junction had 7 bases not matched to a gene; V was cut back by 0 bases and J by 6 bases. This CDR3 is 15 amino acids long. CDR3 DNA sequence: TGTGCCAGCAGTTACTCGTTCGGGAGGGCCCCCGAGCAGTACTTC. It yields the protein CASSYSFGRAPEQYF.

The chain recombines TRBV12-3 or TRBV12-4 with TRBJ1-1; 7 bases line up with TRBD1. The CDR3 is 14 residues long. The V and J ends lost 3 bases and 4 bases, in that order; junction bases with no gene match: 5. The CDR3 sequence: CASSFGTEATEAFF. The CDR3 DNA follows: TGTGCCAGCAGTTTTGGGACAGAGGCCACTGAAGCTTTCTTT.

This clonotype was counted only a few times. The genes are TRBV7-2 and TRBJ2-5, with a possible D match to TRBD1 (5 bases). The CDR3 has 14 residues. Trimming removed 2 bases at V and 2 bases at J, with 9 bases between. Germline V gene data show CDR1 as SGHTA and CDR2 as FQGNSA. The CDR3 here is CASSLRQTQETQYF. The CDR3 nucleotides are TGTGCCAGCAGCTTAAGACAGACTCAAGAGACCCAGTACTTC.

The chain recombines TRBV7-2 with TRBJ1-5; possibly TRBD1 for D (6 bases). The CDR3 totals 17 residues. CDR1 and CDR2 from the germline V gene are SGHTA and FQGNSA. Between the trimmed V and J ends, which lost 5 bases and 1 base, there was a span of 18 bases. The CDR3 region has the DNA TGTGCCAGCAGCCTCATGCTGCTACAGGGAAGCAATCAGCCCCAGCATTTT. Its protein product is CASSLMLLQGSNQPQHF. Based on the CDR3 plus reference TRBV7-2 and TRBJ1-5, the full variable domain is GAGVSQSPSNKVTEKGKDVELRCDPISGHTALYWYRQSLGQGLEFLIYFQGNSAPDKSGLPSDRFSAERTGGSVSTLTIQRTQQEDSAVYLCASSLMLLQGSNQPQHFGDGTRLSIL.

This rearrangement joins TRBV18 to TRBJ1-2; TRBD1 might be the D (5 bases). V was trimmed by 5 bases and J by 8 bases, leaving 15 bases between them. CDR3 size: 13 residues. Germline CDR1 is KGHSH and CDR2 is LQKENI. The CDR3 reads CASSSIDNRGYTF. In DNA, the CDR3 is TGTGCCAGCTCATCAATAGACAACAGGGGCTACACCTTC.

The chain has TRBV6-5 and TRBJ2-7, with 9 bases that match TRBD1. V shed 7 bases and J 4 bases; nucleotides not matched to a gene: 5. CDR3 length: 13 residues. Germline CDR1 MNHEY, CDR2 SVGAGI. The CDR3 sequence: CASTRQGGYEQYF. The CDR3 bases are TGTGCCAGCACTCGACAGGGGGGATACGAGCAGTACTTC.

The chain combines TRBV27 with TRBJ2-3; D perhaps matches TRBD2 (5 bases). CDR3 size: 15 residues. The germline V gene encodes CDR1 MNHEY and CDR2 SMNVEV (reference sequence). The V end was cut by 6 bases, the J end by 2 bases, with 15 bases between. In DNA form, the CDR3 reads TGTGCCAGCAGCCTAACTAGAACGAACACAGATACGCAGTATTTT. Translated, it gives CASSLTRTNTDTQYF.

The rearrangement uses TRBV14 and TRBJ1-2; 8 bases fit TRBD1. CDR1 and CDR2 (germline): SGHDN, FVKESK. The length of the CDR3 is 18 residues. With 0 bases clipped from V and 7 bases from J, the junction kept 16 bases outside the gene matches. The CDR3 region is CASSQDRGGTGRRSGYTF. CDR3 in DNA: TGTGCCAGCAGCCAAGATCGCGGGGGGACAGGCCGTCGGAGTGGCTACACCTTC. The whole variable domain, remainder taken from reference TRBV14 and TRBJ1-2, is EAGVTQFPSHSVIEKGQTVTLRCDPISGHDNLYWYRRVMGKEIKFLLHFVKESKQDESGMPNNRFLAERTGGTYSTLKVQPAELEDSGVYFCASSQDRGGTGRRSGYTFGSGTRLTVV.

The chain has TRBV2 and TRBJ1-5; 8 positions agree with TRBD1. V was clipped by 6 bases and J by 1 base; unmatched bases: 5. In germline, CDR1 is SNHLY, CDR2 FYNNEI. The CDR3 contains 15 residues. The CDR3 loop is CASRVGQGSNQPQHF. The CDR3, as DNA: TGTGCCAGCAGGGTCGGACAGGGAAGCAATCAGCCCCAGCATTTT.

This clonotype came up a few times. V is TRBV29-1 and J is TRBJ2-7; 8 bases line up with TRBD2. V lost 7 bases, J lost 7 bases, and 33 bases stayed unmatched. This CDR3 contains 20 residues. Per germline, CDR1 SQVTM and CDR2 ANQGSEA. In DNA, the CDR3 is TGCAGCGCCGCGGCAGTGGGCAGGGTGGCTAGCGGGTTGTCGTACAATGAGCAGTACTTC. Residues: CSAAAVGRVASGLSYNEQYF.

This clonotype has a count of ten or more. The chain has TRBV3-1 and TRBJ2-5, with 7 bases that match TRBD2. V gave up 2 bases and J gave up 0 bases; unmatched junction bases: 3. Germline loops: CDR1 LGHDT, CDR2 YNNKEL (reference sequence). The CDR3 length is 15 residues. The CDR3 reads CASSQMGGYQETQYF. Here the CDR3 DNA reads TGTGCCAGCAGCCAAATGGGGGGGTACCAAGAGACCCAGTACTTC.

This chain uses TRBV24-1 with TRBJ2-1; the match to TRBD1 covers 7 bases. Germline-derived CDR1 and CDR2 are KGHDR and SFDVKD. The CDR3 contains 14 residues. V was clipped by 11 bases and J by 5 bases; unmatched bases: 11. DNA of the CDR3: TGTGCCAGCAGCTACGGGACAGACCACAATGAGCAGTTCTTC. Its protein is CASSYGTDHNEQFF.

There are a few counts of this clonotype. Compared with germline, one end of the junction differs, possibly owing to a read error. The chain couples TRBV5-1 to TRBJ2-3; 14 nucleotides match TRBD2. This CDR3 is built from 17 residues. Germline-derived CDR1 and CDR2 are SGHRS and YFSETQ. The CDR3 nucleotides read TGCGCCAGCAGCATAACCGGGACTAGCGGGAGCAGAGATACGCAGTATTTT. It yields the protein CASSITGTSGSRDTQYF.

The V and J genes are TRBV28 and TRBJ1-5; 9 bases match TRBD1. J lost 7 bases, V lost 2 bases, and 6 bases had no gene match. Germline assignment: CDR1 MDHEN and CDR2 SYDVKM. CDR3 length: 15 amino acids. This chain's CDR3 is CASSLADRGAQPQHF. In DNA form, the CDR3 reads TGTGCCAGCAGTTTAGCGGACAGGGGAGCACAGCCCCAGCATTTT.

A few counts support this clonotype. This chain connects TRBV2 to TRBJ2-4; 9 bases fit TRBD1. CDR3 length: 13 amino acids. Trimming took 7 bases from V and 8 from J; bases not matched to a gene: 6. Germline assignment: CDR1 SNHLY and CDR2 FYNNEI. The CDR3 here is CASIYRGQDIQYF. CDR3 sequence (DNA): TGTGCCAGCATCTACAGGGGGCAGGACATTCAGTACTTC.

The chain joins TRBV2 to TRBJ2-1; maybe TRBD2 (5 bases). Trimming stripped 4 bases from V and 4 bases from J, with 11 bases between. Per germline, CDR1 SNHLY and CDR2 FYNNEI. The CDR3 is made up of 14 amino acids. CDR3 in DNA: TGTGCCAGCAGTGTAGGGCGGACTTACAATGAGCAGTTCTTC. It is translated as CASSVGRTYNEQFF.

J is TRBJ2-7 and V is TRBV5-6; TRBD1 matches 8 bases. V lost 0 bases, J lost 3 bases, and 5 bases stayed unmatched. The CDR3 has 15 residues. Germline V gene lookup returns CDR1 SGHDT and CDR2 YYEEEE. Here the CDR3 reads CASSLGDRICYEQYF. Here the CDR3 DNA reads TGTGCCAGCAGCTTGGGGGACAGGATATGCTACGAGCAGTACTTC. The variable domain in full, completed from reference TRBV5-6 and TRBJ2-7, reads DAGVTQSPTHLIKTRGQQVTLRCSPKSGHDTVSWYQQALGQGPQFIFQYYEEEERQRGNFPDRFSGHQFPNYSSELNVNALLLGDSALYLCASSLGDRICYEQYFGPGTRLTVT.

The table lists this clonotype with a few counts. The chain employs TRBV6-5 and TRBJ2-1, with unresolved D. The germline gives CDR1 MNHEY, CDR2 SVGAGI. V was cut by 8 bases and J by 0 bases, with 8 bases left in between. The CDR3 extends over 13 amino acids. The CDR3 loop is CASPPFSYNEQFF. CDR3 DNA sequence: TGTGCCAGCCCTCCTTTCTCCTACAATGAGCAGTTCTTC.

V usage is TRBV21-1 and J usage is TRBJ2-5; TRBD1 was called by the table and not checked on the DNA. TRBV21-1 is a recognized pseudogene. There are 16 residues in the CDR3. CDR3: CASNSSRDRPEETQYF. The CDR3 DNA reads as TGTGCCAGCAATTCATCCCGGGACAGGCCCGAAGAGACCCAGTACTTC.

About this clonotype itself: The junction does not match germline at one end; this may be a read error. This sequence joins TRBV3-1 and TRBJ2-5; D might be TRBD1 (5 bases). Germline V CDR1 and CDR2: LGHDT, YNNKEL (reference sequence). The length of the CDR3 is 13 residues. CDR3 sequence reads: CASSQLGEETRYF. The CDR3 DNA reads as TGTGCCAGCAGCCAATTAGGGGAAGAGACCCGGTACTTC.

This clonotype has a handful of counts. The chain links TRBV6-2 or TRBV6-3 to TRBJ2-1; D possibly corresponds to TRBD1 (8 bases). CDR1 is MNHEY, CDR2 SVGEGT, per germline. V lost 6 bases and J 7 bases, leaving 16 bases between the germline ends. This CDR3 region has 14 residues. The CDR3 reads CASRIQGGYNEQFF. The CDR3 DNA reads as TGTGCCAGCAGGATACAGGGGGGGTATAATGAGCAGTTCTTC.

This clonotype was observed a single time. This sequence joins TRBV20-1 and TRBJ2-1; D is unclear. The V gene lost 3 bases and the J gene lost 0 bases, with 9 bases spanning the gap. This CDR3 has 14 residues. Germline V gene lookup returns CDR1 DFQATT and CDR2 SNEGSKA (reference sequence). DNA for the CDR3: TGCAGTGCTAGTCTGCACAGCTCCTACAATGAGCAGTTCTTC. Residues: CSASLHSSYNEQFF.

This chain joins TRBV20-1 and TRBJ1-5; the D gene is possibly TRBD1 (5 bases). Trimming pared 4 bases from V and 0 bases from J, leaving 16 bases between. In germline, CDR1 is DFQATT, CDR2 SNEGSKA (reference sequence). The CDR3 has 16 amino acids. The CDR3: CSATLAGGYSNQPQHF. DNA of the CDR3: TGCAGTGCTACACTAGCGGGGGGATATAGCAATCAGCCCCAGCATTTT.

In DNA form, the CDR3 reads TGTGCCAGCAGCCAAGGCGACAGGGCAAAAAACATTCAGTACTTC. This encodes CASSQGDRAKNIQYF. The chain recombines TRBV7-2 with TRBJ2-4, with 7 positions matching TRBD1. This CDR3 is 15 amino acids long. CDR1 and CDR2 from the germline V gene are SGHTA and FQGNSA. With V trimmed by 5 bases and J by 4 bases, 8 bases remained unmatched. The full variable domain, completed using reference TRBV7-2 and TRBJ2-4, is GAGVSQSPSNKVTEKGKDVELRCDPISGHTALYWYRQSLGQGLEFLIYFQGNSAPDKSGLPSDRFSAERTGGSVSTLTIQRTQQEDSAVYLCASSQGDRAKNIQYFGAGTRLSVL.

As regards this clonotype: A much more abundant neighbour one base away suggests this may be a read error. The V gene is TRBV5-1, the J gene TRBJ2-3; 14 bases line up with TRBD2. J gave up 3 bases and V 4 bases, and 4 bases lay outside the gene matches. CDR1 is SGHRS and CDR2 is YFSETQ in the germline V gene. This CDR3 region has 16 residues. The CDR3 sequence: CASSPGTSGGTDTQYF. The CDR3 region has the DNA TGCGCCAGCAGCCCCGGGACTAGCGGGGGAACAGATACGCAGTATTTT.

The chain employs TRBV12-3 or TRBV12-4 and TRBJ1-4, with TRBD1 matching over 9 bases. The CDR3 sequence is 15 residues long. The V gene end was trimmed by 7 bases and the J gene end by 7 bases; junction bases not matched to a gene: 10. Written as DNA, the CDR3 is TGTGCCAGCAATTTTGCGGGACAGGGCGGTGAAAAACTGTTTTTT. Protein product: CASNFAGQGGEKLFF.

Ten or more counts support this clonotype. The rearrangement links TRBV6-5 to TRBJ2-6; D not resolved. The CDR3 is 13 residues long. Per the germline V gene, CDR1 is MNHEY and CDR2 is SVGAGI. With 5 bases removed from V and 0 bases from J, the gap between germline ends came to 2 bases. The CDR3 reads CASSRSGANVLTF. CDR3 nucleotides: TGTGCCAGCAGTCGCTCTGGGGCCAACGTCCTGACTTTC.

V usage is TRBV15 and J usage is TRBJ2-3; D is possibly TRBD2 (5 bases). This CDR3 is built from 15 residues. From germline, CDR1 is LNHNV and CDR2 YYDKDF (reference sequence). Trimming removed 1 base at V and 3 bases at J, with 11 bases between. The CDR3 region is CATSRANRGTDTQYF. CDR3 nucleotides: TGTGCCACCAGCAGAGCAAACCGAGGGACAGATACGCAGTATTTT.

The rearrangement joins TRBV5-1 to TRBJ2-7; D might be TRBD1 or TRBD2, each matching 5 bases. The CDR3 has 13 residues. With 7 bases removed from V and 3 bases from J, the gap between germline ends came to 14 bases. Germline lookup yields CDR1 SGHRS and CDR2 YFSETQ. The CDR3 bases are TGCGCCAGCTCATACCGGGACCTCTACGAGCAGTACTTC. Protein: CASSYRDLYEQYF.

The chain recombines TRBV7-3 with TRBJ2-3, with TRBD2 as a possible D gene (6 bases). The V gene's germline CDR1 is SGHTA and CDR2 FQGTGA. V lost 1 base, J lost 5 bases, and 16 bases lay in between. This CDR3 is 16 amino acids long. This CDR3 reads CASSLKVSGSGDTQYF. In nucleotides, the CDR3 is TGTGCCAGCAGCTTAAAAGTTAGCGGAAGCGGAGATACGCAGTATTTT.